These 32 T cell receptor beta chains were all obtained from the same sample, sequenced in a study of blood T cell repertoires in COVID-19. This table comes from immunoSEQ multiplex PCR, and its TCRdb copy is limited to in-frame clones, with some not included. The sample lists 270,000 or so clones, 83% occurring once. Sequenced sample: peripheral blood. The receptors were gathered from a woman between 45 and 60 years old who had recovered from COVID-19.

The rearrangement links TRBV27 to TRBJ1-6; 7 positions match TRBD1. The CDR3 is 14 residues long. CDR1 and CDR2 (germline): MNHEY, SMNVEV (reference sequence). The ends lost 5 bases at V and 7 bases at J; junction bases unmatched: 5. The CDR3 nucleotides are TGTGCCAGCAGTCTAACAGGGGAGAATTCACCCCTCCACTTT. Protein: CASSLTGENSPLHF.

This clone was seen just once. The chain links TRBV7-2 to TRBJ2-1, with a tentative D call TRBD2 (6 bases). The CDR3 length is 16 residues. The V end was cut by 7 bases, the J end by 4 bases, with 20 bases between. Germline loops: CDR1 SGHTA, CDR2 FQGNSA. The DNA of the CDR3 is TGTGCCAGCAAGGGGAGACTAGTTTCCTCATACAATGAGCAGTTCTTC. This encodes CASKGRLVSSYNEQFF. Full variable domain (remainder filled in from reference TRBV7-2 and TRBJ2-1): GAGVSQSPSNKVTEKGKDVELRCDPISGHTALYWYRQSLGQGLEFLIYFQGNSAPDKSGLPSDRFSAERTGGSVSTLTIQRTQQEDSAVYLCASKGRLVSSYNEQFFGPGTRLTVL.

This chain links TRBV30 with TRBJ1-6; 7 bases match TRBD1. Looked up from germline, CDR1 is GTSNPN and CDR2 is SVGIG (reference sequence). The CDR3 sequence is 13 residues long. V lost 7 bases and J lost 10; bases outside the gene matches: 10. The DNA of the CDR3 is TGTGCCTACACGGCAGGGGGGCAGTCACCCCTCCACTTT. Its protein is CAYTAGGQSPLHF.

The chain links TRBV5-1 to TRBJ1-3; 7 bases match TRBD1. From germline, CDR1 is SGHRS and CDR2 YFSETQ. The V and J ends lost 3 bases and 4 bases, in that order; junction bases with no gene match: 4. This CDR3 is built from 14 residues. The CDR3 here is CASSSDRAGNTIYF. For the CDR3, the DNA is TGCGCCAGCAGCTCAGACAGGGCAGGAAACACCATATATTTT.

This chain connects TRBV13 to TRBJ2-1, with TRBD2 matching over 14 bases. The V gene end was trimmed by 4 bases and the J gene end by 3 bases; junction bases not matched to a gene: 14. The CDR3 spans 20 residues. Germline V gives CDR1 PRHDT, CDR2 FYEKMQ (reference sequence). CDR3 amino acids: CASSSLRLAGGTDVYNEQFF. Written as DNA, the CDR3 is TGTGCCAGCAGCTCCCTAAGACTAGCGGGGGGGACCGATGTCTACAATGAGCAGTTCTTC.

There are a few counts of this clone. The rearrangement joins TRBV27 to TRBJ1-6, with 8 bases fitting TRBD1. The CDR3 totals 14 residues. V was clipped by 5 bases and J by 10 bases; unmatched bases: 7. Germline V lookup: CDR1 MNHEY, CDR2 SMNVEV (reference sequence). CDR3: CASSDRGVGSPLHF. CDR3 nucleotides: TGTGCCAGCAGTGACAGGGGAGTAGGATCACCCCTCCACTTT.

The rearrangement uses TRBV7-9 and TRBJ1-2; TRBD1 agrees at 9 bases. CDR3 size: 14 residues. The V gene's germline CDR1 is SEHNR and CDR2 FQNEAQ (reference sequence). Trimming at V came to 5 bases and at J to 4 bases, leaving 5 bases not matched to a gene. The CDR3 sequence is CASSRGQGSYGYTF. CDR3 DNA: TGTGCCAGCAGCCGGGGACAGGGCAGCTATGGCTACACCTTC. The full variable domain, with the rest looked up from reference TRBV7-9 and TRBJ1-2, is DTGVSQNPRHKITKRGQNVTFRCDPISEHNRLYWYRQTLGQGPEFLTYFQNEAQLEKSRLLSDRFSAERPKGSFSTLEIQRTEQGDSAMYLCASSRGQGSYGYTFGSGTRLTVV.

The J gene is TRBJ2-1, the V gene TRBV5-4, with TRBD1 identical over 7 bases. Trimming removed 0 bases from V and 3 bases from J; junction bases left unmatched: 3. Germline V gene data show CDR1 as SGHNT and CDR2 as YYREEE (reference sequence). The CDR3 runs to 15 residues. The CDR3 coding sequence is TGTGCCAGCAGCTTGGCCGGGACAGTCTACAATGAGCAGTTCTTC. Translated: CASSLAGTVYNEQFF.

The V and J genes are TRBV9 and TRBJ1-2, with D tentatively TRBD1 (6 bases). Germline assignment: CDR1 SGDLS and CDR2 YYNGEE. V was trimmed by 2 bases and J by 1 base, leaving 15 bases between them. The CDR3 runs 16 residues. The CDR3 region is CASSVGGPQGNYGYTF. DNA for the CDR3: TGTGCCAGCAGCGTTGGGGGCCCCCAGGGTAACTATGGCTACACCTTC. Based on the CDR3 plus reference TRBV9 and TRBJ1-2, the full variable domain is DSGVTQTPKHLITATGQRVTLRCSPRSGDLSVYWYQQSLDQGLQFLIQYYNGEERAKGNILERFSAQQFPDLHSELNLSSLELGDSALYFCASSVGGPQGNYGYTFGSGTRLTVV.

The V and J genes are TRBV14 and TRBJ2-7; TRBD2 matches at 8 bases. The junction had 14 bases not matched to a gene; V was cut back by 1 base and J by 3 bases. Germline CDR1 reads SGHDN; CDR2 reads FVKESK. The CDR3 totals 18 residues. Here the CDR3 DNA reads TGTGCCAGCAGCCAAGCCCCCTGGGACGGGGGGGTATTCTACGAGCAGTACTTC. This sequence encodes CASSQAPWDGGVFYEQYF.

As concerns this clone: At the DNA level, this CDR3 is encoded by other sequences in the same sample as well. The chain carries TRBV5-4 and TRBJ2-7, with a weak D call TRBD2 (6 bases). Deletions cut 0 bases from V and 2 bases from J, with 12 bases between. The CDR3 runs 15 residues. Germline V gene lookup returns CDR1 SGHNT and CDR2 YYREEE (reference sequence). In DNA, the CDR3 is TGTGCCAGCAGCTTGGGCGGGACGGTTACCTACGAGCAGTACTTC. As protein: CASSLGGTVTYEQYF.

The chain recombines TRBV10-3 with TRBJ2-2; 11 bases fit TRBD2. Germline trimming cut 2 bases from V and 2 bases from J; bases unmatched to any gene: 4. CDR3 size: 17 residues. Germline-derived CDR1 and CDR2 are ENHRY and SYGVKD. CDR3 nucleotides: TGTGCCATCAGTGAGCACGGGACTAGCGGAAACACCGGGGAGCTGTTTTTT. Its protein product is CAISEHGTSGNTGELFF.

V usage is TRBV6-5 and J usage is TRBJ1-2, with TRBD1 as a possible D gene (5 bases). V lost 7 bases and J 0 bases, leaving 15 bases between the germline ends. This CDR3 spans 15 amino acids. Germline V gene lookup returns CDR1 MNHEY and CDR2 SVGAGI. The CDR3 region is CASTTGGEANYGYTF. As DNA, the CDR3 is TGTGCCAGCACGACGGGAGGGGAAGCTAACTATGGCTACACCTTC.

V gene TRBV4-3 combines with J gene TRBJ2-7; TRBD2 matches at 12 bases. This CDR3 is built from 15 residues. Germline-derived CDR1 and CDR2 are LGHNA and YSLEER. J was trimmed by 2 bases and V by 4 bases; bases with no gene match: 3. This chain's CDR3 is CASSRGLAGTYEQYF. In DNA, the CDR3 is TGCGCCAGCAGCCGAGGACTAGCGGGGACCTACGAGCAGTACTTC.

This chain joins TRBV28 and TRBJ1-2, with 12 bases fitting TRBD1. Unmatched junction bases numbered 5, after V lost 5 bases and J lost 4 bases. Per the germline V gene, CDR1 is MDHEN and CDR2 is SYDVKM. The CDR3 contains 15 residues. CDR3 protein: CASSKPGQGAYGYTF. The CDR3, as DNA: TGTGCCAGCAGTAAGCCGGGACAGGGGGCCTATGGCTACACCTTC.

Regarding this clone: Mismatch with germline at one junction end may stem from a read error. The chain carries TRBV29-1 and TRBJ1-1; no clear D. The CDR3 consists of 12 residues. Per germline, CDR1 SQVTM and CDR2 ANQGSEA. The DNA of the CDR3 is TGCAGCGTTGACGCCATGAACACTAAAGCTTTCTTT. Amino acids: CSVDAMNTKAFF.

In this sample, this clone turned up a few times. CDR3 nucleotide sequence: TGTGCCAGCAGCCAGCCCCAGGGTAGGGGAAATGGTATGGAGCAGTTCTTC. Protein: CASSQPQGRGNGMEQFF. The chain combines TRBV4-2 with TRBJ2-1; tentatively, D is TRBD1 (5 bases). Germline CDR1 reads LGHNA; CDR2 reads YNFKEQ. The CDR3 consists of 17 residues. Trimming removed 3 bases from V and 10 bases from J, with 25 bases in between.

The CDR3 nucleotides read TGTGCCAGCAGTCGGACAGGGCTCTATGGCTACACCTTC. Its protein is CASSRTGLYGYTF. The chain couples TRBV12-3 or TRBV12-4 to TRBJ1-2; 8 nucleotides line up with TRBD1. Trimming at V came to 5 bases and at J to 4 bases, leaving 3 bases not matched to a gene. The length of the CDR3 is 13 residues.

This chain joins TRBV30 and TRBJ2-1, with no clear D. CDR1 GTSNPN and CDR2 SVGIG come from the germline V gene (reference sequence). The germline V and J ends were trimmed by 8 bases and 4 bases, with 12 bases remaining between them. This CDR3 comprises 12 residues. The CDR3 nucleotides read TGTGCCGGAAGTGCGGTATACAATGAGCAGTTCTTC. This encodes CAGSAVYNEQFF. Full variable domain (remainder filled in from reference TRBV30 and TRBJ2-1): SQTIHQWPATLVQPVGSPLSLECTVEGTSNPNLYWYRQAAGRGLQLLFYSVGIGQISSEVPQNLSASRPQDRQFILSSKKLLLSDSGFYLCAGSAVYNEQFFGPGTRLTVL.

This sequence joins TRBV6-2 or TRBV6-3 and TRBJ2-7, with TRBD1 identical over 8 bases. V shed 4 bases and J 2 bases; nucleotides not matched to a gene: 4. The CDR3 has 14 residues. The germline V gene encodes CDR1 MNHEY and CDR2 SVGEGT. CDR3 sequence reads: CASSSGTGPYEQYF. The DNA of the CDR3 is TGTGCCAGCAGTTCCGGGACAGGACCCTACGAGCAGTACTTC.

V gene TRBV6-2 or TRBV6-3 combines with J gene TRBJ2-5; 10 nucleotides align to TRBD2. Germline CDR1 and CDR2: MNHEY and SVGEGT. V dropped 0 bases and J dropped 5; count of bases not matched to a gene: 9. The CDR3 loop spans 17 amino acids. The CDR3 bases are TGTGCCAGCAGTTACTCGAGGCTAGCGGGAGTAGGGGAGACCCAGTACTTC. Amino acid sequence: CASSYSRLAGVGETQYF.

The J gene is TRBJ2-3, the V gene TRBV28; possibly TRBD2 for D (5 bases). V lost 6 bases, J lost 0 bases, and 16 bases lay in between. The CDR3 loop spans 16 amino acids. Germline CDR1 is MDHEN and CDR2 is SYDVKM. DNA for the CDR3: TGTGCCAGCAGGGCTGGCAGGAGGACTAGCACAGATACGCAGTATTTT. This codes for CASRAGRRTSTDTQYF.

The chain employs TRBV5-4 and TRBJ2-7; TRBD2 agrees at 7 bases. V dropped 1 base and J dropped 3; count of bases not matched to a gene: 1. Germline V CDR1 and CDR2: SGHNT, YYREEE (reference sequence). The length of the CDR3 is 13 residues. The CDR3 protein is CASSLRGVYEQYF. In DNA, the CDR3 is TGTGCCAGCAGCTTGCGGGGGGTCTACGAGCAGTACTTC.

The chain recombines TRBV10-1 with TRBJ2-4; 9 positions agree with TRBD1. Germline V gene lookup returns CDR1 WNHNN and CDR2 SYGVQD (reference sequence). V shed 8 bases, J shed 0 bases, and the junction held 17 bases outside the gene matches. This CDR3 has 19 residues. The DNA for the CDR3 is TGCGCCAGCCTAAAAACAGGGGGCCTGATTTCCGTAGCCAAAAACATTCAGTACTTC. Amino acids: CASLKTGGLISVAKNIQYF.

This chain uses TRBV7-3 with TRBJ2-2; 12 bases are a match to TRBD1. Germline V lookup: CDR1 SGHTA, CDR2 FQGTGA. After removal of 4 bases from V and 7 bases from J, the junction contained 7 bases not matched to a gene. The CDR3 runs to 16 residues. The CDR3, as DNA: TGTGCCAGCAGCTACGGGACAGGGGGCGACGGCGGGGAGCTGTTTTTT. It specifies CASSYGTGGDGGELFF.

In its sample, this clone ranks as medium-sized. The rearrangement joins TRBV13 to TRBJ2-7; TRBD2 matches at 13 bases. Per germline, CDR1 PRHDT and CDR2 FYEKMQ (reference sequence). The CDR3 is 15 amino acids. V dropped 5 bases and J dropped 6; count of bases not matched to a gene: 7. The CDR3 DNA reads as TGTGCCAGCAGCGCCCGACTAGCGGGGGGTCTCGAGCAGTACTTC. Translation gives CASSARLAGGLEQYF.

This rearrangement joins TRBV7-2 to TRBJ2-3, with TRBD2 matching over 7 bases. The trim removed 4 bases at V and 6 bases at J, leaving 13 bases unmatched. Germline loops: CDR1 SGHTA, CDR2 FQGNSA. The CDR3 runs 16 residues. This CDR3 reads CASSSLPGGVGDTQYF. DNA for the CDR3: TGTGCCAGCAGCTCCCTTCCGGGGGGTGTGGGGGATACGCAGTATTTT.

V gene TRBV5-6 combines with J gene TRBJ1-2; D is possibly TRBD1 (6 bases). V was shortened by 1 base and J by 5 bases, with 12 bases between the two germline ends. The CDR3 is 14 amino acids. The V gene's germline CDR1 is SGHDT and CDR2 YYEEEE. The CDR3 loop is CASSLPGVRYGYTF. CDR3 sequence (DNA): TGTGCCAGCAGCTTGCCAGGGGTACGTTATGGCTACACCTTC. Full variable domain (missing parts from reference TRBV5-6 and TRBJ1-2): DAGVTQSPTHLIKTRGQQVTLRCSPKSGHDTVSWYQQALGQGPQFIFQYYEEEERQRGNFPDRFSGHQFPNYSSELNVNALLLGDSALYLCASSLPGVRYGYTFGSGTRLTVV.

The V call is TRBV10-3, the J call TRBJ2-7; 10 nucleotides match TRBD1. The germline V gene encodes CDR1 ENHRY and CDR2 SYGVKD. The CDR3 has 15 amino acids. The V and J ends lost 6 bases and 0 bases, in that order; junction bases with no gene match: 5. Written as DNA, the CDR3 is TGTGCCATCAGGGCTGGACAGGGGGTCTCCTACGAGCAGTACTTC. It translates to CAIRAGQGVSYEQYF.

The chain couples TRBV11-3 to TRBJ2-2; D gene uncertain. CDR1 SGHNT and CDR2 YENEEA come from the germline V gene. Trimming cost V 0 bases and J 8 bases, with 4 bases left between them. CDR3 length: 12 residues. CDR3 residues: CASSLDTGELFF. The CDR3 DNA reads TGTGCCAGCAGCTTAGATACAGGGGAGCTGTTTTTT.

This sequence joins TRBV5-1 and TRBJ1-3; no reliable D call. The V end was cut by 0 bases, the J end by 4 bases, with 11 bases between. CDR1 is SGHRS, CDR2 YFSETQ, per germline. This CDR3 is 15 amino acids long. The CDR3 loop is CASSLGSIEGNTIYF. The CDR3 DNA sequence: TGCGCCAGCAGCTTGGGATCAATTGAGGGAAACACCATATATTTT.

The chain has TRBV11-3 and TRBJ2-1, with TRBD2 matching over 7 bases. CDR1 and CDR2 from the germline V gene are SGHNT and YENEEA. Trimming cost V 2 bases and J 2 bases; bases outside gene matches: 6. The CDR3 consists of 16 residues. CDR3 sequence reads: CASSLSSSGPYNEQFF. CDR3 DNA sequence: TGTGCCAGCAGCTTATCGTCTAGCGGTCCCTACAATGAGCAGTTCTTC.